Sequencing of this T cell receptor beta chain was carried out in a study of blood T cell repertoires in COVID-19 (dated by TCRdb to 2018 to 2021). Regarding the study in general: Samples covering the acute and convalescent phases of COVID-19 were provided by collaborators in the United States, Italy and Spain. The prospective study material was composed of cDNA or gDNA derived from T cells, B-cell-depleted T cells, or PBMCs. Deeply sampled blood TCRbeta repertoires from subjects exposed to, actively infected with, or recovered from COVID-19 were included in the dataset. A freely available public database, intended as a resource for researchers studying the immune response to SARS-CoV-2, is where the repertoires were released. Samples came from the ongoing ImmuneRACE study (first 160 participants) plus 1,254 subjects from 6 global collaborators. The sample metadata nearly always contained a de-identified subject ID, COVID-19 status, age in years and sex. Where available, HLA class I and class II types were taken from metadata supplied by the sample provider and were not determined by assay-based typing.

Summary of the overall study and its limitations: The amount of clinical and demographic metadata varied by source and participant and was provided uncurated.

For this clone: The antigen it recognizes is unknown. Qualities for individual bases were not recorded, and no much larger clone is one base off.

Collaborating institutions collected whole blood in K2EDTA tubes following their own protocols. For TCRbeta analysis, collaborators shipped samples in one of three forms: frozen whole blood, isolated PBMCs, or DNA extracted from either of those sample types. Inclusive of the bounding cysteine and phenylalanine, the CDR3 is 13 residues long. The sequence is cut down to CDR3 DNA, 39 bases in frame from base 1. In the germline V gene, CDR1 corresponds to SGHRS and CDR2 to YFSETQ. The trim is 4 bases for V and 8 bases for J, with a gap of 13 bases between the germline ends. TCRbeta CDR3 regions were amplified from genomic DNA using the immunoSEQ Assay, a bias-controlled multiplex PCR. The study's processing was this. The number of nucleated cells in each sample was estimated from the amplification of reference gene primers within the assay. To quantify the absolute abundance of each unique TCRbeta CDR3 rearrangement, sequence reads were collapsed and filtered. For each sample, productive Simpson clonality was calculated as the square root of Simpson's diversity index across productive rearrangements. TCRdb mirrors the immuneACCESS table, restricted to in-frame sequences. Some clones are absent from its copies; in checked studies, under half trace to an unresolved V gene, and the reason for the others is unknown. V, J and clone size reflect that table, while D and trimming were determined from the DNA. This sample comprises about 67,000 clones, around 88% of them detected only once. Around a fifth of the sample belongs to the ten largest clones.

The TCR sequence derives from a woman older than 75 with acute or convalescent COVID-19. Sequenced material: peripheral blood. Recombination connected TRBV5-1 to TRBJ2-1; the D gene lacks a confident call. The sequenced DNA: TGCGCCAGCAGCATGCAGGTCTTTGATGAGCAGTTCTTC. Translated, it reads CASSMQVFDEQFF.